In this sample, the clone carrying this T cell receptor (beta chain) turned up a few times. Its antigen remains unknown. The record originates from a study of T cell responses to AZD1222 COVID-19 vaccine. Study-wide results and caveats: Sampling that yielded the repertoires occurred only after the peak T cell response. The donor cohort was predominantly white British with a female majority, and clonal diversity may have been underestimated. Only a handful of AZD1222 recipients tested seropositive at baseline.

V shed 0 bases and J 8 bases; nucleotides not matched to a gene: 4. This CDR3 spans 15 amino acids. CDR1 and CDR2 from the germline V gene are LGHDT and YNNKEL (reference sequence). The method was immunoSEQ multiplex PCR; TCRdb's version includes in-frame clones alone and lacks a portion of them. Counted here are some 110,000 clones, 70% to 90% occurring once; the ten biggest clones make up approximately 4%. This TCR derives from an adult in good health. The rearrangement links TRBV3-1 (or the pseudogene TRBV3-2) to TRBJ2-3; 11 positions agree with TRBD2. The material sequenced was peripheral blood, taken on day 0 of MenACWY control vaccination. CDR3 sequence reads: CASSQDWLAGGTQYF. In nucleotides, the CDR3 is TGTGCCAGCAGCCAAGATTGGCTAGCGGGGGGTACGCAGTATTTT.